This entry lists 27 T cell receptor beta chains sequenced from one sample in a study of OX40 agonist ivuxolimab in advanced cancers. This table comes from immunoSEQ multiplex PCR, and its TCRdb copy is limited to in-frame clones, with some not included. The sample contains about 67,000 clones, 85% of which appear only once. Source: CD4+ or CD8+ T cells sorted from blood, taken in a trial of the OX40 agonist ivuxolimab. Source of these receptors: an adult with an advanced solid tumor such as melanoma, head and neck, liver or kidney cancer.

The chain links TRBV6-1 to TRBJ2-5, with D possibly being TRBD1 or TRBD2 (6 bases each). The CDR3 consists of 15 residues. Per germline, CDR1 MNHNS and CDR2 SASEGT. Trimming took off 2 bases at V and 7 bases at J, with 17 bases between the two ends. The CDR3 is CASSEPGTPGGTQYF. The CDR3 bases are TGTGCCAGCAGTGAACCCGGGACACCCGGGGGGACCCAGTACTTC.

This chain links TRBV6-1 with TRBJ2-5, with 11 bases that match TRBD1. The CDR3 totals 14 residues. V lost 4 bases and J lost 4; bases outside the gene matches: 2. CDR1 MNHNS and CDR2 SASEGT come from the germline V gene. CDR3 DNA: TGTGCCAGCAGTGGAGGGACAGGGGGAGAGACCCAGTACTTC. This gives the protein CASSGGTGGETQYF.

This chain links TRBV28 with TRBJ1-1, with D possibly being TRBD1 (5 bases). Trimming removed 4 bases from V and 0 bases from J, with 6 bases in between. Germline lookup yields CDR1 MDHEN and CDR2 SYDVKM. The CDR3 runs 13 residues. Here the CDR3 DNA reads TGTGCCAGCAGTTGGGGGGTGAACACTGAAGCTTTCTTT. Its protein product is CASSWGVNTEAFF.

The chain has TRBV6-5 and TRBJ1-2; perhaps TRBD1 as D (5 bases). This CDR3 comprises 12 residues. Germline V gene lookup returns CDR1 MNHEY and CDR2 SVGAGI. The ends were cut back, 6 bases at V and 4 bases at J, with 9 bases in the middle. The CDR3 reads CASRDSFYGYTF. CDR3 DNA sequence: TGTGCCAGCAGAGACAGCTTCTATGGCTACACCTTC.

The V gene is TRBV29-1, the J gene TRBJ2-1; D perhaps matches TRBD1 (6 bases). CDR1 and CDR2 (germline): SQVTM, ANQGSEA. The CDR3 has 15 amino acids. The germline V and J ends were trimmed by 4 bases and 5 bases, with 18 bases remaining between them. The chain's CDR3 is CSVATGTRPNNEQFF. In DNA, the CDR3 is TGCAGCGTTGCAACCGGGACACGACCTAACAATGAGCAGTTCTTC.

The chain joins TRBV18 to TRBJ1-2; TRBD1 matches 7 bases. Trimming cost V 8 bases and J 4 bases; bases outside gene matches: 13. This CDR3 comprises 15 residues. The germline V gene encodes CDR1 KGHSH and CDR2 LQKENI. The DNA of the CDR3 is TGTGCCAGCACACTAGAAAGTACAGGGGCCTATGGCTACACCTTC. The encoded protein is CASTLESTGAYGYTF.

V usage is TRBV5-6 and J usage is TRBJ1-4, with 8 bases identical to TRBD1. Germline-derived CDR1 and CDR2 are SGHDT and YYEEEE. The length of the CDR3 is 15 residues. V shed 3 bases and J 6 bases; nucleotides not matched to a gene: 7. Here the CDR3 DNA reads TGTGCCAGCAGCTGGGGGACAGGCGGCTATGAAAAACTGTTTTTT. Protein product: CASSWGTGGYEKLFF.

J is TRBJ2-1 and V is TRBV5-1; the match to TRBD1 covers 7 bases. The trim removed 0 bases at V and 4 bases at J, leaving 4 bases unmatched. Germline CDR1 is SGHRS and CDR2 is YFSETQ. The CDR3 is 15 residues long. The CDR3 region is CASSLGGTDYNEQFF. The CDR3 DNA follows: TGCGCCAGCAGCTTGGGAGGGACAGATTACAATGAGCAGTTCTTC. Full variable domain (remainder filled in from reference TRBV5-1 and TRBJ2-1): KAGVTQTPRYLIKTRGQQVTLSCSPISGHRSVSWYQQTPGQGLQFLFEYFSETQRNKGNFPGRFSGRQFSNSRSEMNVSTLELGDSALYLCASSLGGTDYNEQFFGPGTRLTVL.

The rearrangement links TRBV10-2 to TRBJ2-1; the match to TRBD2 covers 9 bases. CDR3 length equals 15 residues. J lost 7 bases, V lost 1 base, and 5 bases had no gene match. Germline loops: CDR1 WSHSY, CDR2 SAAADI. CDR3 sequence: CASSEWLAGRNEQFF. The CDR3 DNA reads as TGCGCCAGCAGTGAGTGGCTAGCGGGAAGGAATGAGCAGTTCTTC.

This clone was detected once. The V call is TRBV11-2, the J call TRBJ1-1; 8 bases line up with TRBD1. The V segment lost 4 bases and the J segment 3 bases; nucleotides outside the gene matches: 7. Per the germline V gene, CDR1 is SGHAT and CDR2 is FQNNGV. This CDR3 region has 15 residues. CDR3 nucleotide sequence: TGTGCCAGCAGCTCCTACAGGGGGAGGGACACTGAAGCTTTCTTT. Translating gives CASSSYRGRDTEAFF.

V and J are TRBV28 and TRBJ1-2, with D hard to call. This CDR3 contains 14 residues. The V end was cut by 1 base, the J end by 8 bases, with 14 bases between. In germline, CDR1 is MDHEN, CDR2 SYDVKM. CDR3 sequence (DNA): TGTGCCAGCAGTTTATCTCAGTTCCCTCAGGGCTACACCTTC. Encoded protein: CASSLSQFPQGYTF.

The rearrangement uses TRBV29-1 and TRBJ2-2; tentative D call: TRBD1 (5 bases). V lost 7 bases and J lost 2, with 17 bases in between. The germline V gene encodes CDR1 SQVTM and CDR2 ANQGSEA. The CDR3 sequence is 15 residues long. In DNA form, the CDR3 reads TGCAGCGCCCGAGAAGGGGCGGTTAACACCGGGGAGCTGTTTTTT. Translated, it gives CSAREGAVNTGELFF.

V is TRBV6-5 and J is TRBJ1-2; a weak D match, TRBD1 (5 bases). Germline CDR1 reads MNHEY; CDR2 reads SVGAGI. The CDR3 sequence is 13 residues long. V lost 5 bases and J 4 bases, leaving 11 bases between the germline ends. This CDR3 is CASSPTGGYGYTF. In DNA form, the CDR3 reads TGTGCCAGCAGTCCTACAGGAGGCTATGGCTACACCTTC.

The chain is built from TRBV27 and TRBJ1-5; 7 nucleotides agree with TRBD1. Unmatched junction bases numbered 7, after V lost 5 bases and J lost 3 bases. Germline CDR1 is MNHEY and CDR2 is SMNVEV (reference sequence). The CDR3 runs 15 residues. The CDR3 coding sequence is TGTGCCAGCAGTCTACAGGGGACAGCCAATCAGCCCCAGCATTTT. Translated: CASSLQGTANQPQHF.

DNA of the CDR3: TGTGCCAGCTCACCTGGGGAGACCCAGTACTTC. Encoded protein: CASSPGETQYF. This chain connects TRBV18 to TRBJ2-5; D unresolved. The V end lost 3 bases, the J end lost 5 bases, and 4 bases lay between the germline ends. The CDR3 has 11 residues. Germline V CDR1 and CDR2: KGHSH, LQKENI.

CDR3 in DNA: TGCGCCAGCAGCCAAGATCCCCGACAGGGTAGGCACGAGCAGTACTTC. Amino acids: CASSQDPRQGRHEQYF. The chain has TRBV4-3 and TRBJ2-7; TRBD1 agrees at 7 bases. The CDR3 is 16 residues long. In germline, CDR1 is LGHNA, CDR2 YSLEER. V trimming: 0 bases; J trimming: 5 bases; junction bases outside the gene matches: 10.

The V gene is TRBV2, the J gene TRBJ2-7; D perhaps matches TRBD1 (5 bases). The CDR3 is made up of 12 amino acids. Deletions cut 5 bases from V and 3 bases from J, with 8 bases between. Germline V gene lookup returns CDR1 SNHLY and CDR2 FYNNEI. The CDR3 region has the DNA TGTGCCAGCAGTAGGCAGGGCTACGAGCAGTACTTC. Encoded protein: CASSRQGYEQYF.

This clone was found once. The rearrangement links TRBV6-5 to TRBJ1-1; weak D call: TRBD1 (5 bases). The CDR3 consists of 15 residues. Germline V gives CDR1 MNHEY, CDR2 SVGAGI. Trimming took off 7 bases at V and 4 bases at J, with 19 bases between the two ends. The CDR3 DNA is TGTGCCAGCACAATCACGCGAGGGGCTGGCACTGAAGCTTTCTTT. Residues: CASTITRGAGTEAFF.

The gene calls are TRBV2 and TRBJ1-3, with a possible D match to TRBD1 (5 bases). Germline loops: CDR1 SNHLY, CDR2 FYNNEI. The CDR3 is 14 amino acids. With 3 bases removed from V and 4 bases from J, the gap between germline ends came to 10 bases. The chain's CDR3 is CASSDRVSGNTIYF. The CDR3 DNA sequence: TGTGCCAGCAGTGACAGGGTATCAGGAAACACCATATATTTT.

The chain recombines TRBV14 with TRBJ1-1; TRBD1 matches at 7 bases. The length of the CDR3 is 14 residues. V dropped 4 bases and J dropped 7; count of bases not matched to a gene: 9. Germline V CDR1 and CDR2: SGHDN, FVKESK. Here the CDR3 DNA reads TGTGCCAGCAGCCCCTTAAGACAGGGCGGTGAAGCTTTCTTT. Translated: CASSPLRQGGEAFF.

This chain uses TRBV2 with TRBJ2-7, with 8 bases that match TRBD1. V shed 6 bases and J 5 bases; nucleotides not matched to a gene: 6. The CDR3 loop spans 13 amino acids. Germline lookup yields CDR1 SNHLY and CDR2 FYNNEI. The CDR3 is CASRDREVDEQYF. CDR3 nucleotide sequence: TGTGCCAGCAGGGACAGGGAGGTTGACGAGCAGTACTTC. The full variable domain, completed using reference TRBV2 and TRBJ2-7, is EPEVTQTPSHQVTQMGQEVILRCVPISNHLYFYWYRQILGQKVEFLVSFYNNEISEKSEIFDDQFSVERPDGSNFTLKIRSTKLEDSAMYFCASRDREVDEQYFGPGTRLTVT.

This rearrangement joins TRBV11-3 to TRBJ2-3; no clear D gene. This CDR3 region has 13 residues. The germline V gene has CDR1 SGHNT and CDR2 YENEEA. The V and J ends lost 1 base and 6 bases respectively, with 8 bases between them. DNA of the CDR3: TGTGCCAGCAGCTTAGCGCCGCGGGATACGCAGTATTTT. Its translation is CASSLAPRDTQYF.

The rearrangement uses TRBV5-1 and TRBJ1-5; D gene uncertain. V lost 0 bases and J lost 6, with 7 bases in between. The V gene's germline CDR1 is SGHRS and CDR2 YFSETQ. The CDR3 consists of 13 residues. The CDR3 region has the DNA TGCGCCAGCAGCTTGGATGCTGGTCAGCCCCAGCATTTT. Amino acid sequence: CASSLDAGQPQHF. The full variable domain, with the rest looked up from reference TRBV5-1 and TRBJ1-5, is KAGVTQTPRYLIKTRGQQVTLSCSPISGHRSVSWYQQTPGQGLQFLFEYFSETQRNKGNFPGRFSGRQFSNSRSEMNVSTLELGDSALYLCASSLDAGQPQHFGDGTRLSIL.

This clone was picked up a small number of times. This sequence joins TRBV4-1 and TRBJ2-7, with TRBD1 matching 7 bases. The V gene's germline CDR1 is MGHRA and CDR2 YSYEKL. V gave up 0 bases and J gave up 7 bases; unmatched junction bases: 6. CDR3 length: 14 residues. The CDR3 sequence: CASSQDRQGREQYF. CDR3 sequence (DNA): TGCGCCAGCAGCCAAGATAGACAGGGACGAGAGCAGTACTTC.

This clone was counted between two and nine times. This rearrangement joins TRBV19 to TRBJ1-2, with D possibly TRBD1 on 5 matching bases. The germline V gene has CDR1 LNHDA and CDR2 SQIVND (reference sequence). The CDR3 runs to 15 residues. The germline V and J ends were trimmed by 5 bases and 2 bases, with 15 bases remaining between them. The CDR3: CASSGNGAANYGYTF. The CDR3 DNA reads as TGTGCCAGTAGTGGTAACGGGGCGGCGAACTATGGCTACACCTTC.

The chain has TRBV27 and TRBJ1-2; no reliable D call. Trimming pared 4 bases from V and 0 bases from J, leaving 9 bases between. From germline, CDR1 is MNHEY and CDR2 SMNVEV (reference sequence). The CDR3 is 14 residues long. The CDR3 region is CASSSQDTNYGYTF. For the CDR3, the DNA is TGTGCCAGCAGTTCACAAGATACTAACTATGGCTACACCTTC.

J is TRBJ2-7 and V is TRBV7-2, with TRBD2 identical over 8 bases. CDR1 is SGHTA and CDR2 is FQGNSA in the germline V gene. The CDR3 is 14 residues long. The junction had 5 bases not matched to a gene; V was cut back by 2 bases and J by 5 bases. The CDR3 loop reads CASSLLAGRDEQYF. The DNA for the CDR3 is TGTGCCAGCAGCTTATTAGCGGGACGGGACGAGCAGTACTTC.